This T cell receptor beta chain was obtained from a study of CD8 T cells in ankylosing spondylitis (TCRdb year 2017). Notes on the research overall: The study profiled T cell receptor beta repertoires in healthy donors and ankylosing spondylitis patients to find disease-linked TCR variants. Peripheral blood was sampled, and synovial fluid was also collected from ankylosing spondylitis patients. In total, the full study cohort was made up of approximately 99 healthy donors and 25 ankylosing spondylitis patients.

Data came from an Illumina HiSeq 2500. Quantitative 5'-RACE with molecular barcodes was the method used to prepare the TCR beta libraries. From the authors' description of their analysis: A new computational method based on a probabilistic model of VDJ rearrangement was used to identify disease-linked TCR variants. Through fastp at Q25 and MiXCR, TCRdb rebuilt clones from the public reads, retaining in-frame beta chains. CDR3 protein sequences are deduplicated, and each keeps its most common genes and DNA. In this record, the V and J calls reflect TCRdb's handling and not the investigators' own analysis. Across this sample there are some 800,000 distinct CDR3 sequences, with about 11% seen only once. The ten top clones hold 0.51% of the sample. Study-wide conclusions, independent of this receptor: Some TCR beta motif variants had previously been reported in synovial fluid and blood of reactive arthritis patients, which suggested common disease-initiation mechanisms. According to the report, matched synovial fluid samples from ankylosing spondylitis patients were significantly enriched for the disease-linked clones. Blood from ankylosing spondylitis patients appeared to be characterized by a TCR beta motif composed of eight highly homologous amino acid variants. A CD8+ phenotype was shown by the disease-linked clones, which were found at relatively low frequencies in peripheral blood.

Regarding this clonotype: Its antigen target is currently unknown. No per-base quality is available; no much larger clone lies one base away.

The sequence came from a male donor with ankylosing spondylitis. The sequencing input was blood, either unsorted or a sorted T cell fraction (not recorded which).

In nucleotide form, the sequence is TGTGCCAGCAGAAGCGACAGGGCGATGTGGAATGAGCAGTTCTTC. Its translation is CASRSDRAMWNEQFF. This chain is built from TRBV7-2 and TRBJ2-1, with 7 junctional bases fitting TRBD1. Trimmed from V: 6 bases; trimmed from J: 7 bases; junction bases lacking a gene match: 12. The CDR3 covers 15 residues, taking in both the cysteine and the phenylalanine. CDR3 DNA is the only sequence kept; it has 45 bases, read in frame from the first base. The germline V gene gives CDR1 as SGHTA and CDR2 as FQGNSA.